These T cell receptor beta chains were read from a single sample in a study of blood T cell repertoires in COVID-19. Profiled with immunoSEQ multiplex PCR; TCRdb holds only in-frame clones, not every one. The sample contains about 140,000 clones, about three quarters of which appear only once. The sample consisted of peripheral blood. The receptors here all came from a woman in her forties or fifties with active or convalescent COVID-19. CDR3s leave out the opening cysteine and the closing phenylalanine or tryptophan. The order of the fields is V gene, J gene, CDR3 protein.

v_call: TRBV12-3/TRBV12-4
j_call: TRBJ1-6
cdr3_aa: ASRSTGQSPLH

v_call: TRBV19
j_call: TRBJ1-5
cdr3_aa: ATGQGGIQPQH

v_call: TRBV13
j_call: TRBJ1-6
cdr3_aa: ASSLSTGVNSPLH

v_call: TRBV6-6
j_call: TRBJ1-2
cdr3_aa: ASSYNGQGVDYGYT

v_call: TRBV2
j_call: TRBJ2-2
cdr3_aa: ASKGARLDTGELF

v_call: TRBV24-1
j_call: TRBJ2-4
cdr3_aa: ATSDPRGGAKNIQY

v_call: TRBV29-1
j_call: TRBJ2-5
cdr3_aa: SVEEWPGGEETQY

v_call: TRBV4-3
j_call: TRBJ2-7
cdr3_aa: ASSQAGQGSDEQY

v_call: TRBV19
j_call: TRBJ2-1
cdr3_aa: ASSIGRDNEQF

v_call: TRBV9
j_call: TRBJ2-3
cdr3_aa: ASSNPGAGGPDTQY

v_call: TRBV15
j_call: TRBJ1-4
cdr3_aa: ATSRDTAEGEKLF

v_call: TRBV7-6
j_call: TRBJ2-3
cdr3_aa: ASSLRDRDTQY

v_call: TRBV4-2
j_call: TRBJ1-4
cdr3_aa: ASSQTRGPGNEKLF

v_call: TRBV7-9
j_call: TRBJ2-7
cdr3_aa: ASSWGGASYEQY

v_call: TRBV5-1
j_call: TRBJ2-7
cdr3_aa: ASSLEGALGEQY

v_call: TRBV9
j_call: TRBJ2-5
cdr3_aa: ASSVVRETQY

v_call: TRBV20-1
j_call: TRBJ1-2
cdr3_aa: SASPPGERHHGYT

v_call: TRBV18
j_call: TRBJ2-7
cdr3_aa: ASSPSQRVAPYEQY